What follows are 17 T cell receptor beta chains derived from one specimen sequenced in a study of STAT3 mutations in large granular lymphocyte leukemia. Study-wide points: Every T-LGLL patient had at least one immunodominant TCRbeta clonotype.

These receptors are not linked to any known antigen. The protocol was immunoSEQ multiplex PCR, while the TCRdb copy is restricted to in-frame clones and leaves out a portion. The sample contains 15,000 or so clones, about 85% of which appear only once. The sample comprised peripheral blood mononuclear cells. These receptors all come from a man aged 60 to 69 with T-cell large granular lymphocyte leukemia. Some clones in this sample may be carry-over from other donors' samples.

The V and J genes are TRBV6-5 and TRBJ1-5; TRBD1 matches at 7 bases. CDR1 is MNHEY and CDR2 is SVGAGI in the germline V gene. V dropped 6 bases and J dropped 6; count of bases not matched to a gene: 2. CDR3 length equals 12 residues. The CDR3 bases are TGTGCCAGCAGCCCAGGGGGTCAGCCCCAGCATTTT. Encoded protein: CASSPGGQPQHF.

V gene TRBV5-1 combines with J gene TRBJ2-5; D perhaps matches TRBD2 (6 bases). This CDR3 has 14 residues. The germline V gene encodes CDR1 SGHRS and CDR2 YFSETQ. V lost 5 bases to trimming and J lost 5 bases, with 16 bases between them. The CDR3 sequence: CASRPRLVPETQYF. In nucleotides, the CDR3 is TGCGCCAGCAGACCTCGACTAGTTCCGGAGACCCAGTACTTC.

The chain has TRBV11-2 and TRBJ1-2; D might be TRBD1 (6 bases). This CDR3 comprises 12 residues. Germline V CDR1 and CDR2: SGHAT, FQNNGV. Deletions cut 7 bases from V and 7 bases from J, with 13 bases between. In DNA, the CDR3 is TGTGCCAGCACTACAGGGTACCCTGGCTACACCTTC. This codes for CASTTGYPGYTF. The complete variable domain, with remaining parts taken from reference TRBV11-2 and TRBJ1-2, reads EAGVAQSPRYKIIEKRQSVAFWCNPISGHATLYWYQQILGQGPKLLIQFQNNGVVDDSQLPKDRFSAERLKGVDSTLKIQPAKLEDSAVYLCASTTGYPGYTFGSGTRLTVV.

This clone has only a few counts. This sequence joins TRBV28 and TRBJ1-6; 9 bases are a match to TRBD1. The CDR3 consists of 15 residues. Trimming removed 1 base from V and 9 bases from J; junction bases left unmatched: 4. The germline gives CDR1 MDHEN, CDR2 SYDVKM. CDR3 coding DNA: TGTGCCAGCAGTTTATTACAGGGGGCCGGTTCACCCCTCCACTTT. This encodes CASSLLQGAGSPLHF.

The chain joins TRBV28 to TRBJ2-6; D might be TRBD1 (6 bases). Trimming left V 7 bases short and J 7 bases short, with 17 bases between. The germline gives CDR1 MDHEN, CDR2 SYDVKM. The CDR3 loop spans 15 amino acids. The CDR3 coding sequence is TGTGCCAGCACTCCCAGGGGAATTAGTGCCAACGTCCTGACTTTC. This gives the protein CASTPRGISANVLTF.

The V call is TRBV6-5, the J call TRBJ1-1, with D perhaps matching TRBD1 (5 bases). Looked up from germline, CDR1 is MNHEY and CDR2 is SVGAGI. The CDR3 length is 15 residues. V was cut by 0 bases and J by 2 bases, with 10 bases left in between. CDR3 loop: CASSYSSGVNTEAFF. The CDR3 DNA reads as TGTGCCAGCAGTTACTCGTCGGGGGTCAACACTGAAGCTTTCTTT.

This sequence joins TRBV27 and TRBJ2-1; 13 nucleotides match TRBD2. Germline V CDR1 and CDR2: MNHEY, SMNVEV (reference sequence). The CDR3 extends over 14 amino acids. V trimming: 5 bases; J trimming: 10 bases; junction bases outside the gene matches: 5. Here the CDR3 DNA reads TGTGCCAGCAGTCGCCCGGGACTAGCGGGAGAGCAGTTCTTC. Protein: CASSRPGLAGEQFF.

J is TRBJ2-7 and V is TRBV6-1; 8 bases map to TRBD1. The CDR3 sequence is 14 residues long. CDR1 and CDR2 (germline): MNHNS, SASEGT. With 7 bases clipped from V and 0 bases from J, the junction kept 5 bases outside the gene matches. Here the CDR3 DNA reads TGTGCCAGCACCGACAGGGGAATCTCCTACGAGCAGTACTTC. Translation gives CASTDRGISYEQYF.

The rearrangement joins TRBV6-1 to TRBJ1-3; 9 nucleotides align to TRBD1. The junction had 7 bases not matched to a gene; V was cut back by 6 bases and J by 4 bases. Germline V CDR1 and CDR2: MNHNS, SASEGT. The CDR3 loop spans 15 amino acids. The CDR3 protein is CASRLTGGFGNTIYF. The CDR3 nucleotides read TGTGCCAGCAGGCTTACAGGGGGCTTCGGAAACACCATATATTTT.

The chain uses TRBV5-6 and TRBJ2-7; D is possibly TRBD1 (5 bases). Looked up from germline, CDR1 is SGHDT and CDR2 is YYEEEE. Between the trimmed V and J ends, which lost 2 bases and 7 bases, there was a span of 22 bases. The CDR3 spans 16 residues. The CDR3 protein is CASSFQGGPPGWEQYF. CDR3 bases: TGTGCCAGCAGCTTTCAGGGTGGGCCCCCTGGCTGGGAGCAGTACTTC.

CDR3 in DNA: TGTGCCAGCGGGACAGGGCGCACAGATACGCAGTATTTT. Protein sequence: CASGTGRTDTQYF. The chain recombines TRBV6-5 with TRBJ2-3, with 9 bases aligning to TRBD1. The V and J ends lost 8 bases and 1 base, in that order; junction bases with no gene match: 1. Germline lookup yields CDR1 MNHEY and CDR2 SVGAGI. The CDR3 sequence is 13 residues long.

The gene calls are TRBV27 and TRBJ2-1; D not resolved. The germline V and J ends were trimmed by 5 bases and 3 bases, with 11 bases remaining between them. In germline, CDR1 is MNHEY, CDR2 SMNVEV (reference sequence). CDR3 size: 14 residues. The CDR3 protein is CASSRPNSYNEQFF. The CDR3 DNA reads TGTGCCAGCAGTCGGCCCAACAGCTACAATGAGCAGTTCTTC.

The chain has TRBV5-4 and TRBJ2-3; weak D call: TRBD1 (6 bases). Trimming cost V 0 bases and J 6 bases, with 14 bases left between them. CDR3 length: 15 residues. Germline values: CDR1 SGHNT, CDR2 YYREEE (reference sequence). This chain's CDR3 is CASSLGGQGRDTQYF. Here the CDR3 DNA reads TGTGCCAGCAGCTTGGGGGGGCAGGGGCGGGATACGCAGTATTTT. The full variable domain, its missing parts supplied by reference TRBV5-4 and TRBJ2-3, is ETGVTQSPTHLIKTRGQQVTLRCSSQSGHNTVSWYQQALGQGPQFIFQYYREEENGRGNFPPRFSGLQFPNYSSELNVNALELDDSALYLCASSLGGQGRDTQYFGPGTRLTVL.

The V gene is TRBV29-1, the J gene TRBJ2-7, with 8 bases fitting TRBD2. Germline CDR1 SQVTM, CDR2 ANQGSEA. The V segment lost 7 bases and the J segment 5 bases; nucleotides outside the gene matches: 7. The CDR3 contains 12 residues. The CDR3, as DNA: TGCAGCGCCACTAGCGGAGAAGACGAGCAGTACTTC. As protein: CSATSGEDEQYF.

For the CDR3, the DNA is TGCGCCAGCAGCTTGGCCCCTGGATCCTCCTACGAGCAGTACTTC. Protein: CASSLAPGSSYEQYF. V usage is TRBV5-1 and J usage is TRBJ2-7; no firm D call. The V gene's germline CDR1 is SGHRS and CDR2 YFSETQ. The CDR3 contains 15 residues. Trimming cost V 0 bases and J 0 bases, with 10 bases left between them.

The chain joins TRBV28 to TRBJ1-6; 7 bases align to TRBD1. The length of the CDR3 is 17 residues. Per the germline V gene, CDR1 is MDHEN and CDR2 is SYDVKM. The V segment lost 8 bases and the J segment 1 base; nucleotides outside the gene matches: 11. Here the CDR3 DNA reads TGTGCCAGCTCACCCGAGACAGGGCGGTCCTATAATTCACCCCTCCACTTT. Its translation is CASSPETGRSYNSPLHF.

The chain carries TRBV5-3 and TRBJ2-7; D gene uncertain. TRBV5-3 is an ORF; its function is uncertain. The length of the CDR3 is 15 residues. V was pared by 0 bases and J by 0 bases, with 10 bases between. The CDR3 sequence is CARSLVARSSYEQYF. In DNA form, the CDR3 reads TGTGCCAGAAGCTTGGTGGCTCGAAGCTCCTACGAGCAGTACTTC.